These 5 T cell receptor beta chains originate from one sample sequenced in a study of blood T cell repertoires in COVID-19. Assay used: immunoSEQ multiplex PCR; TCRdb lists only in-frame clones, some missing. The sample holds some 270,000 clones, around 86% seen once. Input material: peripheral blood. These receptors originate from a man aged 50-59 years with acute or convalescent COVID-19.

The chain has TRBV5-1 and TRBJ1-2, with D tentatively TRBD1 (5 bases). V dropped 4 bases and J dropped 0 bases, with 13 bases sitting between them. CDR1 and CDR2 from the germline V gene are SGHRS and YFSETQ. The CDR3 contains 15 residues. CDR3 in DNA: TGCGCCAGCAGCCAAGGACACACTACTAACTATGGCTACACCTTC. It specifies CASSQGHTTNYGYTF.

The chain combines TRBV7-3 with TRBJ1-1, with TRBD1 as a possible D gene (6 bases). Germline CDR1 and CDR2: SGHTA and FQGTGA. The V end was cut by 5 bases, the J end by 1 base, with 8 bases between. The CDR3 covers 13 residues. CDR3 amino acids: CASSQQGNTEAFF. The CDR3 bases are TGTGCCAGCAGCCAACAGGGGAACACTGAAGCTTTCTTT.

The V call is TRBV5-1, the J call TRBJ1-4, with D unresolved. Trimming took off 8 bases at V and 4 bases at J, with 15 bases between the two ends. In germline, CDR1 is SGHRS, CDR2 YFSETQ. The CDR3 consists of 14 residues. In DNA, the CDR3 is TGCGCCAGTAGTTCGGGGAGGGTTAATGAAAAACTGTTTTTT. This sequence encodes CASSSGRVNEKLFF.

This clone was seen only once. The chain combines TRBV5-1 with TRBJ2-2; 9 bases are a match to TRBD1. Germline V lookup: CDR1 SGHRS, CDR2 YFSETQ. CDR3 length equals 15 residues. Unmatched junction bases numbered 4, after V lost 4 bases and J lost 3 bases. The CDR3 loop reads CASSPTGGYTGELFF. The CDR3 DNA sequence: TGCGCCAGCAGCCCGACAGGGGGATACACCGGGGAGCTGTTTTTT.

V usage is TRBV30 and J usage is TRBJ1-2; D gene uncertain. The V end lost 0 bases, the J end lost 2 bases, and 10 bases lay between the germline ends. The CDR3 has 14 amino acids. Germline CDR1 and CDR2: GTSNPN and SVGIG (reference sequence). In DNA form, the CDR3 reads TGTGCCTGGAGTGTGCTCGGGAGGAACTATGGCTACACCTTC. Its protein is CAWSVLGRNYGYTF. Drawing the rest from reference TRBV30 and TRBJ1-2, the complete variable domain is SQTIHQWPATLVQPVGSPLSLECTVEGTSNPNLYWYRQAAGRGLQLLFYSVGIGQISSEVPQNLSASRPQDRQFILSSKKLLLSDSGFYLCAWSVLGRNYGYTFGSGTRLTVV.